These T cell receptor beta chains were read from a single sample in a study of shared clonotypes between healthy human individuals. Assay used: immunoSEQ multiplex PCR; TCRdb lists only in-frame clones, some missing. The repertoire holds fewer than 2.5 million clones, roughly 93% seen once, with roughly 0.36% in the top ten. Sequencing input: naive CD4+ T cells from PBMCs. The receptors here all came from a man between 18 and 35 years old in good health. Some clones in this sample may be carry-over from other donors' samples. The CDR3 runs from the conserved cysteine through the conserved F or W. Size tells how often a clone was seen (once, few, many) or the class of an expanded clone, and some rows leave it out.

13	TRBV9	TRBJ2-3	.	CASSPRGEDTQYF
15	TRBV5-4	TRBJ1-5	.	CASSLGTGKGQPQHF
15	TRBV6-1	TRBJ1-2	.	CASSVRDRSVYGYTF
14	TRBV11-2	TRBJ1-2	.	CASSLDRGFWGYTF
13	TRBV5-1	TRBJ2-4	.	CASSTGPSDIQYF
15	TRBV6-5	TRBJ1-4	.	CASSYLGGTNEKLFF
15	TRBV30	TRBJ2-1	.	CAWSPLLREGNEQFF
16	TRBV7-8	TRBJ2-7	.	CASSLDELAGGDEQYF
13	TRBV28	TRBJ1-1	once	CASRDRGPKGAFF
15	TRBV7-9	TRBJ2-3	.	CASSLYGVSTDTQYF
15	TRBV7-9	TRBJ1-2	.	CASLLWGAPNYGYTF
11	TRBV10-2	TRBJ1-2	.	CASSEDRSYTF
11	TRBV20-1	TRBJ2-3	.	CSARSPDTQYF
16	TRBV27	TRBJ2-3	.	CASSLFAGGSTDTQYF
16	TRBV28	TRBJ2-1	.	CASSPQGTGPLNEQFF
15	TRBV11-2	TRBJ1-1	.	CASSAGTNMNTEAFF
15	TRBV6-5	TRBJ2-7	.	CASSYSPGEAYEQYF
17	TRBV30	TRBJ2-2	.	CAWSDGLAGARAGELFF
13	TRBV7-2	TRBJ2-3	once	CASSSAMGDTQYF
16	TRBV7-2	TRBJ2-7	once	CASRFTGTVQVYEQYF
14	TRBV27	TRBJ2-5	.	CASSWVGSPETQYF
16	TRBV9	TRBJ1-3	.	CASSWDSLSSGNTIYF
12	TRBV19	TRBJ1-1	once	CASSHGTTEAFF
15	TRBV28	TRBJ2-7	.	CASSLVAGGFYEQYF
15	TRBV28	TRBJ1-2	.	CASRNTGTGGSGYTF
16	TRBV5-1	TRBJ1-1	few	CASSQGTGGGRTEAFF
11	TRBV2	TRBJ1-2	.	CASTQIRDYTF
15	TRBV2	TRBJ2-2	.	CASSGEISLTGELFF
17	TRBV7-2	TRBJ2-3	.	CASRTLPGLPVTDTQYF
14	TRBV11-2	TRBJ2-7	.	CASSLDSGFYEQYF
15	TRBV9	TRBJ2-1	.	CASSDRGGSYNEQFF
17	TRBV27	TRBJ2-7	.	CASSLLRVRQGGYEQYF
13	TRBV29-1	TRBJ1-5	.	CSVLTGSGQPQHF
13	TRBV6-5	TRBJ2-7	once	CASRRVGEYEQYF
15	TRBV7-3	TRBJ2-3	once	CASSLGGLGTDTQYF
14	TRBV7-2	TRBJ2-7	.	CASSWDHNSYEQYF